These 24 T cell receptor beta chains share one sample of origin, sequenced in a study of PD-1 blockade in classical Hodgkin lymphoma. Time point in this sample: newly diagnosed, previously untreated cHL patient sample. The table came from immunoSEQ multiplex PCR; TCRdb's copy has only in-frame clones and leaves some out. Here the sample spans tens of thousands of clones, 93% being singletons. The sample comprised peripheral blood mononuclear cells (PBMCs). The receptors derive from a human donor with classical Hodgkin lymphoma.

The chain recombines TRBV5-1 with TRBJ2-5, with TRBD2 matching over 12 bases. Germline V CDR1 and CDR2: SGHRS, YFSETQ. Losses at the gene ends were 0 bases for V and 4 bases for J; bases not matched to a gene: 7. This CDR3 has 17 residues. The CDR3 DNA reads as TGCGCCAGCAGCTTGGCACTAGCGGGAGGTGATGGAGAGACCCAGTACTTC. It specifies CASSLALAGGDGETQYF.

The chain carries TRBV4-1 and TRBJ2-3; D is uncertain. Trimming shortened V by 4 bases and J by 2 bases, and 16 bases separated the two germline ends. CDR3 length: 16 amino acids. The germline gives CDR1 MGHRA, CDR2 YSYEKL. CDR3 region: CASSPIPGTITDTQYF. DNA for the CDR3: TGCGCCAGCAGCCCAATCCCAGGCACCATCACAGATACGCAGTATTTT.

The chain links TRBV9 to TRBJ2-3; the D is unclear. With 4 bases removed from V and 7 bases from J, the gap between germline ends came to 16 bases. CDR3 length equals 14 residues. Germline V gene lookup returns CDR1 SGDLS and CDR2 YYNGEE. The CDR3 region has the DNA TGTGCCAGCAGCACCGGCACCGACCAGTATACGCAGTATTTT. It translates to CASSTGTDQYTQYF.

This chain joins TRBV7-2 and TRBJ2-3; tentatively, D is TRBD2 (6 bases). This CDR3 region has 16 residues. Trimming pared 5 bases from V and 5 bases from J, leaving 20 bases between. Germline CDR1 is SGHTA and CDR2 is FQGNSA. CDR3 sequence (DNA): TGTGCCAGCAGCCACCCCGCGGGGAGGAAGAGAGATACGCAGTATTTT. Residues: CASSHPAGRKRDTQYF.

V usage is TRBV28 and J usage is TRBJ2-1; the match to TRBD1 covers 7 bases. The CDR3 loop spans 16 amino acids. Germline loops: CDR1 MDHEN, CDR2 SYDVKM. J was trimmed by 3 bases and V by 4 bases; bases with no gene match: 9. In DNA form, the CDR3 reads TGTGCCAGCAGTTCCACCTGGGGACAGATCTACAATGAGCAGTTCTTC. Translated: CASSSTWGQIYNEQFF.

The chain employs TRBV7-9 and TRBJ1-5; the D gene is possibly TRBD1 (5 bases). Between the trimmed V and J ends, which lost 5 bases and 6 bases, there was a span of 17 bases. The germline V gene encodes CDR1 SEHNR and CDR2 FQNEAQ (reference sequence). The length of the CDR3 is 15 residues. The CDR3 coding sequence is TGTGCCAGCAGCCAGGGCGCGGTGTGGGGTCAGCCCCAGCATTTT. Translated, it gives CASSQGAVWGQPQHF.

This chain joins TRBV5-1 and TRBJ2-7; 9 nucleotides match TRBD1. V was pared by 4 bases and J by 3 bases, with 11 bases of the junction left unmatched. Looked up from germline, CDR1 is SGHRS and CDR2 is YFSETQ. The CDR3 is 16 amino acids. The CDR3 DNA sequence: TGCGCCAGCAGCCTGGGAACCCCGGGACAGGGCTACGAGCAGTACTTC. Its protein product is CASSLGTPGQGYEQYF.

The chain employs TRBV11-2 and TRBJ2-7, with no clear D. This CDR3 has 12 residues. The germline V gene has CDR1 SGHAT and CDR2 FQNNGV. Trimming stripped 5 bases from V and 2 bases from J, with 7 bases between. CDR3 nucleotides: TGTGCCAGCAGCCTGACGGCCTACGAGCAGTACTTC. Amino acid sequence: CASSLTAYEQYF. The entire variable domain, with the rest obtained from reference TRBV11-2 and TRBJ2-7, is as follows: EAGVAQSPRYKIIEKRQSVAFWCNPISGHATLYWYQQILGQGPKLLIQFQNNGVVDDSQLPKDRFSAERLKGVDSTLKIQPAKLEDSAVYLCASSLTAYEQYFGPGTRLTVT.

The chain is built from TRBV27 and TRBJ1-1; D ambiguous. With 3 bases removed from V and 7 bases from J, the gap between germline ends came to 6 bases. The CDR3 consists of 11 residues. Germline V gene data show CDR1 as MNHEY and CDR2 as SMNVEV (reference sequence). The CDR3, as DNA: TGTGCCAGCAGTTTGAAGGGTGAAGCTTTCTTT. Its protein product is CASSLKGEAFF.

V usage is TRBV12-5 and J usage is TRBJ2-1; D not certain. This CDR3 is built from 12 residues. Germline values: CDR1 LGHNT, CDR2 FRNRAP. Trimming left V 4 bases short and J 8 bases short, with 9 bases between. The CDR3 loop reads CASGWAEDEQFF. The DNA of the CDR3 is TGTGCTAGTGGTTGGGCCGAGGATGAGCAGTTCTTC.

The V gene is TRBV5-6, the J gene TRBJ2-5; 7 bases map to TRBD2. The CDR3 extends over 14 amino acids. Germline V gives CDR1 SGHDT, CDR2 YYEEEE. After removal of 4 bases from V and 5 bases from J, the junction contained 8 bases not matched to a gene. Here the CDR3 DNA reads TGTGCCAGCAGCCACGGACTAGGGAGGGAGACCCAGTACTTC. Translation: CASSHGLGRETQYF.

The CDR3, as DNA: TGTGCCATCAGTGAGGGCCAGCTTTCCACAGATACGCAGTATTTT. It yields the protein CAISEGQLSTDTQYF. The V call is TRBV10-3, the J call TRBJ2-3; no reliable D call. V lost 2 bases to trimming and J lost 2 bases, with 11 bases between them. Per the germline V gene, CDR1 is ENHRY and CDR2 is SYGVKD. The CDR3 consists of 15 residues.

This chain uses TRBV7-2 with TRBJ1-1; TRBD1 aligns across 9 bases. The germline CDR1 and CDR2 sequences are SGHTA and FQGNSA. The CDR3 totals 14 residues. Trimming removed 4 bases from V and 4 bases from J; junction bases left unmatched: 4. The CDR3 DNA follows: TGTGCCAGCAGCTCGACAGGGGGTGTCACTGAAGCTTTCTTT. Encoded protein: CASSSTGGVTEAFF.

The chain recombines TRBV7-8 with TRBJ1-2; 7 positions match TRBD1. This CDR3 contains 17 residues. The V gene's germline CDR1 is SGHVS and CDR2 FQNEAQ. Trimming took 0 bases from V and 6 from J; bases not matched to a gene: 13. CDR3 sequence (DNA): TGTGCCAGCAGCTTAGCGCGTCGGGGACAGCTTCTAAATGGCTACACCTTC. It yields the protein CASSLARRGQLLNGYTF.

The chain carries TRBV5-1 and TRBJ1-1; 9 bases align to TRBD1. This CDR3 has 15 residues. Losses at the gene ends were 2 bases for V and 5 bases for J; bases not matched to a gene: 7. CDR1 is SGHRS, CDR2 YFSETQ, per germline. CDR3 residues: CASSFGKQGATEAFF. The CDR3, as DNA: TGCGCCAGCAGCTTTGGAAAACAGGGGGCAACTGAAGCTTTCTTT.

The chain employs TRBV6-5 and TRBJ2-1; D unclear. The CDR3 has 15 residues. Germline assignment: CDR1 MNHEY and CDR2 SVGAGI. Trimming removed 6 bases at V and 3 bases at J, with 15 bases between. Here the CDR3 DNA reads TGTGCCAGCAGCCGACTCGGTGGCGGCTACAATGAGCAGTTCTTC. Translation: CASSRLGGGYNEQFF.

This chain joins TRBV10-3 and TRBJ2-3; 11 bases are shared with TRBD2. Germline V gene sequence: CDR1 ENHRY, CDR2 SYGVKD. The trim removed 5 bases at V and 10 bases at J, leaving 5 bases unmatched. This CDR3 has 13 amino acids. CDR3 sequence: CAISKTSGNAQYF. CDR3 in DNA: TGTGCCATCAGTAAGACTAGCGGGAATGCGCAGTATTTT.

The V gene is TRBV10-1, the J gene TRBJ2-5; D remains ambiguous. V lost 4 bases and J 2 bases, leaving 5 bases between the germline ends. This CDR3 spans 12 amino acids. Looked up from germline, CDR1 is WNHNN and CDR2 is SYGVQD (reference sequence). CDR3 sequence: CASSVGQETQYF. For the CDR3, the DNA is TGCGCCAGCAGTGTCGGGCAAGAGACCCAGTACTTC.

V usage is TRBV27 and J usage is TRBJ1-2; D uncertain. V was clipped by 5 bases and J by 0 bases, with 13 bases between them. This CDR3 region has 15 residues. The germline gives CDR1 MNHEY, CDR2 SMNVEV (reference sequence). The CDR3: CASSTSPGANYGYTF. Here the CDR3 DNA reads TGTGCCAGCAGTACCTCCCCGGGAGCTAACTATGGCTACACCTTC.

V and J are TRBV28 and TRBJ2-7; D ambiguous. Germline V gene data show CDR1 as MDHEN and CDR2 as SYDVKM. V was clipped by 3 bases and J by 2 bases, with 8 bases between them. The CDR3 has 13 amino acids. The CDR3 bases are TGTGCCAGCAGTTTTAGGCATACCTACGAGCAGTACTTC. Protein: CASSFRHTYEQYF.

This clone has just one count. The rearrangement uses TRBV7-2 and TRBJ2-2, with 9 bases that match TRBD1. The CDR3 sequence is 17 residues long. Trimming took 5 bases from V and 7 from J; bases not matched to a gene: 14. Germline V CDR1 and CDR2: SGHTA, FQGNSA. The CDR3 coding sequence is TGTGCCAGCAGCCCAACAAAGTGGGGACAGGGTCGCGGGGAGCTGTTTTTT. It yields the protein CASSPTKWGQGRGELFF.

The V gene is TRBV11-2, the J gene TRBJ2-7; D is perhaps TRBD1 (6 bases). Germline values: CDR1 SGHAT, CDR2 FQNNGV. This CDR3 is 15 amino acids long. The V gene lost 0 bases and the J gene lost 3 bases, with 12 bases spanning the gap. CDR3 amino acids: CASSLDPLGGYEQYF. The DNA of the CDR3 is TGTGCCAGCAGCTTAGACCCCCTAGGGGGCTACGAGCAGTACTTC.

This chain uses TRBV18 with TRBJ1-3; tentative D call: TRBD1 (5 bases). The ends were cut back, 5 bases at V and 0 bases at J, with 11 bases in the middle. CDR1 KGHSH and CDR2 LQKENI come from the germline V gene. The CDR3 is 15 amino acids. CDR3 protein: CASSGGHLSGNTIYF. The CDR3 DNA reads as TGTGCCAGCTCAGGAGGACACCTCTCTGGAAACACCATATATTTT. The complete variable domain, with remaining parts taken from reference TRBV18 and TRBJ1-3, reads NAGVMQNPRHLVRRRGQEARLRCSPMKGHSHVYWYRQLPEEGLKFMVYLQKENIIDESGMPKERFSAEFPKEGPSILRIQQVVRGDSAAYFCASSGGHLSGNTIYFGEGSWLTVV.

The V call is TRBV7-9, the J call TRBJ1-6; D ambiguous. The CDR3 is 14 amino acids. The V gene's germline CDR1 is SEHNR and CDR2 FQNEAQ (reference sequence). Trimming stripped 3 bases from V and 5 bases from J, with 8 bases between. This CDR3 is CASSLALDNSPLHF. The CDR3 DNA reads as TGTGCCAGCAGCTTGGCCCTGGATAATTCACCCCTCCACTTT.